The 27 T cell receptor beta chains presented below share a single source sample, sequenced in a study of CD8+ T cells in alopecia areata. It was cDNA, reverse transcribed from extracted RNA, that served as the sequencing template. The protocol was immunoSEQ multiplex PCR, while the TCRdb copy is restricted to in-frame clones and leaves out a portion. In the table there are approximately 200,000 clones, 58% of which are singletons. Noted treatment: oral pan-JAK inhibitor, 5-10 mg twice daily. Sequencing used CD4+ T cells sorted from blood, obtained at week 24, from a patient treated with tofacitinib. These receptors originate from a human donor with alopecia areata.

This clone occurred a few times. The chain's CDR3 is CASSDLLGYTIYF. CDR3 nucleotide sequence: TGTGCCAGCAGTGATTTGTTGGGGTACACCATATATTTT. The chain carries TRBV2 and TRBJ1-3, with unresolved D. CDR1 and CDR2 from the germline V gene are SNHLY and FYNNEI. The V end lost 3 bases, the J end lost 8 bases, and 11 bases lay between the germline ends. The CDR3 is 13 amino acids.

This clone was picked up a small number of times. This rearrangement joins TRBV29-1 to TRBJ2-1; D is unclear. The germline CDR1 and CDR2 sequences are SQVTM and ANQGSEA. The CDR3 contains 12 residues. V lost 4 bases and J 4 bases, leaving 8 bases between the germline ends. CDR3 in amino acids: CSVGTAYNEQFF. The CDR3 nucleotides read TGCAGCGTTGGTACGGCATACAATGAGCAGTTCTTC.

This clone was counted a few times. This chain's CDR3 is CSVPGQGYNEQFF. The CDR3 DNA sequence: TGCAGCGTTCCGGGACAGGGGTACAATGAGCAGTTCTTC. This chain links TRBV29-1 with TRBJ2-1, with 10 nucleotides matching TRBD1. The V segment lost 5 bases and the J segment 4 bases; nucleotides outside the gene matches: 2. The CDR3 totals 13 residues. Germline values: CDR1 SQVTM, CDR2 ANQGSEA.

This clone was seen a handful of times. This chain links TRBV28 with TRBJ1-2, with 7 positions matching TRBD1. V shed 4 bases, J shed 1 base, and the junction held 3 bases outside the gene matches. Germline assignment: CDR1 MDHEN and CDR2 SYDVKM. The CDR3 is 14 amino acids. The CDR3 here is CASSSGDSNYGYTF. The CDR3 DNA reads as TGTGCCAGCAGTTCGGGGGACAGTAACTATGGCTACACCTTC.

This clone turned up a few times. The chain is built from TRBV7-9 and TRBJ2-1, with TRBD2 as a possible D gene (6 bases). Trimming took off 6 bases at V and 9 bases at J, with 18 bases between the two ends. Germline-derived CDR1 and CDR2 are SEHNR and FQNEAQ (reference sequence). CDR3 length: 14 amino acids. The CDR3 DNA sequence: TGTGCCAGCAGACCCACTGGGTCCGGGGGTGAGCAGTTCTTC. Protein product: CASRPTGSGGEQFF.

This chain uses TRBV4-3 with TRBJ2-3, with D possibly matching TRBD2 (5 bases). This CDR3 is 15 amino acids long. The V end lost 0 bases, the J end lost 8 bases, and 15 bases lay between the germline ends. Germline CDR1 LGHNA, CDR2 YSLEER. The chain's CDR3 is CASSQDQAVGGTQYF. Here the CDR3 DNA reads TGCGCCAGCAGCCAAGATCAGGCGGTCGGAGGTACGCAGTATTTT.

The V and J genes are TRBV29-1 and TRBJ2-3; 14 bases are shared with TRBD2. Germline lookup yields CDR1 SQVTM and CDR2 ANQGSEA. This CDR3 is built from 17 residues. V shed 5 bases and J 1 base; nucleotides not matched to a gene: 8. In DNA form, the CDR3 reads TGCAGCGTTTTGACTAGCGGGGGGGCCAGGGGCACAGATACGCAGTATTTT. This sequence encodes CSVLTSGGARGTDTQYF.

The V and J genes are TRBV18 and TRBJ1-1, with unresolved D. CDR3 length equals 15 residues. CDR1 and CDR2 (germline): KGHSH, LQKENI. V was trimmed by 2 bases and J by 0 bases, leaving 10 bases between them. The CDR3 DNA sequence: TGTGCCAGCTCACCATGGGCAGAGATGAACACTGAAGCTTTCTTT. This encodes CASSPWAEMNTEAFF.

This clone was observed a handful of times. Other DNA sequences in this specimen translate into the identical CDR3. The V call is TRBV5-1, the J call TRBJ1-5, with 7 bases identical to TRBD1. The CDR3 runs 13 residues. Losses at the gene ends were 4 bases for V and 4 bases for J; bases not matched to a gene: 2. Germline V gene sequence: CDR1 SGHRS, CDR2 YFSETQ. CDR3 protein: CASSVDRNQPQHF. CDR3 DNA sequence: TGCGCCAGCAGCGTGGACAGGAATCAGCCCCAGCATTTT.

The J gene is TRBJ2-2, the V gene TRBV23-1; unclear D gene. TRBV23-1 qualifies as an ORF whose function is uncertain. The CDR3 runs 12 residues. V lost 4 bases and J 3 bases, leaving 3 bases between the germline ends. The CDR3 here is CASSLDTGELFF. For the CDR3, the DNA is TGCGCCAGCAGTCTCGACACCGGGGAGCTGTTTTTT.

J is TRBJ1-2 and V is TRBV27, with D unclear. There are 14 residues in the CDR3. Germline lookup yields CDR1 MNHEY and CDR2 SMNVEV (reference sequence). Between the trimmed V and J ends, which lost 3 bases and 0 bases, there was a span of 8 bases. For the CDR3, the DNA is TGTGCCAGCAGTTTGAGACATTCTAACTATGGCTACACCTTC. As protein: CASSLRHSNYGYTF.

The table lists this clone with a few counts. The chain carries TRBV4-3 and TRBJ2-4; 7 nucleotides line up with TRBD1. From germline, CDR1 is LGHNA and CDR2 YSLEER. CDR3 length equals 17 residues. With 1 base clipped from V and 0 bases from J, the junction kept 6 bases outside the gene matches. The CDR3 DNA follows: TGCGCCAGCAGCCAAGCCGGGACAGAGGGAGCCAAAAACATTCAGTACTTC. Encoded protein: CASSQAGTEGAKNIQYF.

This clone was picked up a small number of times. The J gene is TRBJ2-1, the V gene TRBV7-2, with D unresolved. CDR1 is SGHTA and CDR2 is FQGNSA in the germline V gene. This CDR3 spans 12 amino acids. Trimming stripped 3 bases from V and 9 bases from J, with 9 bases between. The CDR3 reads CASSFLLVEQFF. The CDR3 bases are TGTGCCAGCAGCTTCTTATTGGTTGAGCAGTTCTTC.

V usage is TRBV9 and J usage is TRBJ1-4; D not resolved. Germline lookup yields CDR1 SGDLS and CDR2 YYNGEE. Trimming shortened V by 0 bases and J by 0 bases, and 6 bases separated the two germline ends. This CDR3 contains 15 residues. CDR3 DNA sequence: TGTGCCAGCAGCGTAGGCAGTGCAACTAATGAAAAACTGTTTTTT. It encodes CASSVGSATNEKLFF. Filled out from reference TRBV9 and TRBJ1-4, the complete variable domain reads DSGVTQTPKHLITATGQRVTLRCSPRSGDLSVYWYQQSLDQGLQFLIQYYNGEERAKGNILERFSAQQFPDLHSELNLSSLELGDSALYFCASSVGSATNEKLFFGSGTQLSVL.

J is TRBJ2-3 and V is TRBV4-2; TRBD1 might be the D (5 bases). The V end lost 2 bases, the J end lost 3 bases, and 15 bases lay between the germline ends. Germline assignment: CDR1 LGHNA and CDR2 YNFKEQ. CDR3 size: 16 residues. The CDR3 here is CASSQLGAQETDTQYF. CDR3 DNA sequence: TGTGCCAGCAGCCAATTAGGGGCGCAAGAGACAGATACGCAGTATTTT.

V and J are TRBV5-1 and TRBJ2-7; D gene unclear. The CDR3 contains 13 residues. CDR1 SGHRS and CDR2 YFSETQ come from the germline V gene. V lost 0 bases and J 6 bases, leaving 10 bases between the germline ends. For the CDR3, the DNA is TGCGCCAGCAGCTTGGGGGCAGCGATCGAGCAGTACTTC. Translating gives CASSLGAAIEQYF.

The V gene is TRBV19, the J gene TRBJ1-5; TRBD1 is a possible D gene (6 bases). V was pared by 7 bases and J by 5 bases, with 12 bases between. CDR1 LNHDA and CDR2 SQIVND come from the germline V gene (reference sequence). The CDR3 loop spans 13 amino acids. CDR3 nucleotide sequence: TGTGCCAGTACCTTGACAGGAGATCAGCCCCAGCATTTT. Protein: CASTLTGDQPQHF.

The CDR3 bases are TGTGCCAGCAGCGAGAATGGCCCCCGGGCGGAGACCCAGTACTTC. Translated: CASSENGPRAETQYF. The chain couples TRBV9 to TRBJ2-5, with no clear D. This CDR3 has 15 amino acids. CDR1 SGDLS and CDR2 YYNGEE come from the germline V gene. Trimming took 3 bases from V and 5 from J, leaving 17 bases between them.

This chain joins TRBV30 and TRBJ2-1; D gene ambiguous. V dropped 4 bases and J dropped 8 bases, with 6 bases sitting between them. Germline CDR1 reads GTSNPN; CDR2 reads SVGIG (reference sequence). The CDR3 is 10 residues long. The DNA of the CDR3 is TGTGCCTGGATTGGCCATGAGCAGTTCTTC. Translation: CAWIGHEQFF.

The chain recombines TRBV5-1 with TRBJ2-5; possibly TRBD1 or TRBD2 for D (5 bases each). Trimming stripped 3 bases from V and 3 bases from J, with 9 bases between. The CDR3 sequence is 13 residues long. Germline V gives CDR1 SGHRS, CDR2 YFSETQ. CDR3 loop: CASSWGSEETQYF. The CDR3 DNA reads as TGCGCCAGCAGCTGGGGGTCAGAAGAGACCCAGTACTTC.

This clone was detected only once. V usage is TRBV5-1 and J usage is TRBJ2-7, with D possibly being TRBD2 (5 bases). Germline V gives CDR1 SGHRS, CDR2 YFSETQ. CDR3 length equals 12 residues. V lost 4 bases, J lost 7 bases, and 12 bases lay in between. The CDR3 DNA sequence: TGCGCCAGCAGCGGGGAGACGAGGGAGCAGTACTTC. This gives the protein CASSGETREQYF.

In nucleotides, the CDR3 is TGCAGCGCCAGGGACAGGGAAGCTAACTATGGCTACACCTTC. This sequence encodes CSARDREANYGYTF. The chain joins TRBV29-1 to TRBJ1-2; 9 bases map to TRBD1. The length of the CDR3 is 14 residues. With V trimmed by 7 bases and J by 0 bases, 6 bases remained unmatched. Germline values: CDR1 SQVTM, CDR2 ANQGSEA.

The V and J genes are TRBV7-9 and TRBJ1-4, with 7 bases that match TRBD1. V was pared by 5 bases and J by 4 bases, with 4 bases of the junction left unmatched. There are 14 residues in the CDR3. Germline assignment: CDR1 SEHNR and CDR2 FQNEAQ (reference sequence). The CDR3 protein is CASSLGQINEKLFF. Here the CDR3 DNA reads TGTGCCAGCAGCCTGGGACAGATTAATGAAAAACTGTTTTTT.

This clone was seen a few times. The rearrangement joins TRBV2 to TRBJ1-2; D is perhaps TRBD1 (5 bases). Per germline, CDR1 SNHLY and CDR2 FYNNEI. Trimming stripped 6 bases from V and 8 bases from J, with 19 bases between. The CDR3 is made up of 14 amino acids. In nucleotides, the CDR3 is TGTGCCAGCAGGGGGTCGGGCCTGCAGGGCGGCTACACCTTC. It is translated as CASRGSGLQGGYTF.

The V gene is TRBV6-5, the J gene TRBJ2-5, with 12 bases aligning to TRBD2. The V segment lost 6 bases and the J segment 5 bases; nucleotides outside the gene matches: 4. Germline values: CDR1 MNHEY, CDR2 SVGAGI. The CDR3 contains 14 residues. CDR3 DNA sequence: TGTGCCAGCAGGCCTAGCGGGGGGGCGGAGACCCAGTACTTC. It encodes CASRPSGGAETQYF.

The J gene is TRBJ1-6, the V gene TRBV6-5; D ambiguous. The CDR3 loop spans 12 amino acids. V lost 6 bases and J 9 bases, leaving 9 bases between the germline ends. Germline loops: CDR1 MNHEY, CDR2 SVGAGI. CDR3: CASRGNGSPLHF. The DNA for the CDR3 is TGTGCCAGCAGGGGGAATGGTTCACCCCTCCACTTT.

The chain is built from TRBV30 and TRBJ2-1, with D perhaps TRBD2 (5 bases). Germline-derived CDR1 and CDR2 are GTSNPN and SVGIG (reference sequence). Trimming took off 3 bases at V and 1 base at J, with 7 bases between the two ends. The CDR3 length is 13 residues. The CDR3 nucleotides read TGTGCCTGGAGCGGGATGTCCTACAATGAGCAGTTCTTC. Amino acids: CAWSGMSYNEQFF.